The next 18 T cell receptor beta chains were all read from a single sample in a study of control samples from healthy donors and cancer patients. Using immunoSEQ multiplex PCR, the repertoire was profiled, and TCRdb retains in-frame clones only, with some absent. The table includes 100,000 to 150,000 clones, roughly nine tenths detected once. Material for sequencing was PBMCs. Receptors originate from a man aged 45 to 65 with head and neck cancer.

In DNA form, the CDR3 reads TGTGCCAGCAGCTCAAAGGGATCAGACACTGAAGCTTTCTTT. It yields the protein CASSSKGSDTEAFF. V gene TRBV21-1 combines with J gene TRBJ1-1. TRBV21-1 is tagged as a pseudogene. The CDR3 covers 14 residues.

This clone appeared a few times. The CDR3: CASSQGAGNQPQHF. The CDR3 DNA reads TGTGCCAGCAGTCAGGGGGCAGGCAATCAGCCCCAGCATTTT. The chain carries TRBV16 and TRBJ1-5, with 8 nucleotides matching TRBD1. V lost 6 bases to trimming and J lost 2 bases; unmatched junction nucleotides: 3. This CDR3 spans 14 amino acids. Germline V gives CDR1 KGHSY, CDR2 FQNENV. Using reference TRBV16 and TRBJ1-5 for the parts outside the CDR3, the full variable domain is GEEVAQTPKHLVRGEGQKAKLYCAPIKGHSYVFWYQQVLKNEFKFLISFQNENVFDETGMPKERFSAKCLPNSPCSLEIQATKLEDSAVYFCASSQGAGNQPQHFGDGTRLSIL.

The chain recombines TRBV28 with TRBJ1-5, with D hard to call. Germline V CDR1 and CDR2: MDHEN, SYDVKM. CDR3 size: 15 residues. V dropped 3 bases and J dropped 7 bases, with 16 bases sitting between them. The CDR3 coding sequence is TGTGCCAGCAGTTTTCCCCGAGACAATCGGCAGCCCCAGCATTTT. It specifies CASSFPRDNRQPQHF.

The CDR3 here is CASGGQGGTDTQYF. CDR3 DNA sequence: TGCGCCAGCGGGGGACAGGGTGGAACAGATACGCAGTATTTT. The rearrangement links TRBV10-2 to TRBJ2-3; 9 positions match TRBD1. This CDR3 has 14 residues. Germline V gene data show CDR1 as WSHSY and CDR2 as SAAADI. V trimming: 8 bases; J trimming: 3 bases; junction bases outside the gene matches: 6.

V is TRBV7-9 and J is TRBJ1-1; no reliable D call. This CDR3 has 13 residues. Germline V CDR1 and CDR2: SEHNR, FQNEAQ (reference sequence). Trimming removed 5 bases from V and 1 base from J, with 8 bases in between. The CDR3 loop reads CASSDSTNTEAFF. CDR3 DNA: TGTGCCAGCAGCGACTCCACGAACACTGAAGCTTTCTTT.

The chain couples TRBV6-1 to TRBJ2-1; D may be TRBD1 (6 bases). The CDR3 extends over 16 amino acids. Trimming shortened V by 4 bases and J by 3 bases, and 16 bases separated the two germline ends. Per germline, CDR1 MNHNS and CDR2 SASEGT. The CDR3 DNA is TGTGCCAGCAGTGGGGAACAGGGAAAAAACTACAATGAGCAGTTCTTC. Translated: CASSGEQGKNYNEQFF.

The chain combines TRBV19 with TRBJ2-7; D may be TRBD2 (6 bases). The germline CDR1 and CDR2 sequences are LNHDA and SQIVND (reference sequence). V lost 9 bases and J lost 2, with 20 bases in between. This CDR3 is 15 amino acids long. In DNA form, the CDR3 reads TGTGCCAGCGCCTTCCGGGACTCCATCCCCTACGAGCAGTACTTC. It specifies CASAFRDSIPYEQYF.

This clone appeared once. The chain carries TRBV5-1 and TRBJ2-5, with D perhaps matching TRBD1 (6 bases). V lost 4 bases and J lost 1, with 8 bases in between. Germline loops: CDR1 SGHRS, CDR2 YFSETQ. The CDR3 extends over 13 amino acids. In DNA form, the CDR3 reads TGCGCCAGCAGCAGGACAGTCCAAGAGACCCAGTACTTC. Encoded protein: CASSRTVQETQYF.

The gene calls are TRBV6-5 and TRBJ2-7; a possible D gene is TRBD1 (6 bases). V shed 0 bases and J shed 5 bases, with 17 bases lying between them. This CDR3 comprises 16 residues. Germline V CDR1 and CDR2: MNHEY, SVGAGI. CDR3 coding DNA: TGTGCCAGCAGTTACTCGTCCTCAGGGGTTATCAACGAGCAGTACTTC. This sequence encodes CASSYSSSGVINEQYF.

This clone was recorded only once. The J gene is TRBJ1-5, the V gene TRBV19, with D unresolved. Germline values: CDR1 LNHDA, CDR2 SQIVND (reference sequence). V was cut by 4 bases and J by 9 bases, with 19 bases left in between. The CDR3 sequence is 15 residues long. CDR3 protein: CASSTGRQVPRPQHF. The CDR3 DNA follows: TGTGCCAGTAGTACTGGACGGCAGGTCCCTCGGCCCCAGCATTTT.

The chain combines TRBV15 with TRBJ1-5; the D gene is possibly TRBD1 (5 bases). This CDR3 contains 18 residues. Germline CDR1 reads LNHNV; CDR2 reads YYDKDF (reference sequence). V was cut by 1 base and J by 5 bases, with 21 bases left in between. Here the CDR3 DNA reads TGTGCCACCAGCAGAGCGGGGACGAGTTATAAAGGGGATCAGCCCCAGCATTTT. It is translated as CATSRAGTSYKGDQPQHF.

The rearrangement joins TRBV11-2 to TRBJ2-5; D is uncertain. Trimming shortened V by 2 bases and J by 3 bases, and 7 bases separated the two germline ends. CDR3 length: 13 amino acids. Germline V gene sequence: CDR1 SGHAT, CDR2 FQNNGV. The CDR3 here is CASSLLIEETQYF. The CDR3 DNA reads TGTGCCAGCAGCTTATTGATCGAAGAGACCCAGTACTTC.

There are a few counts of this clone. The chain carries TRBV3-1 (or the pseudogene TRBV3-2) and TRBJ1-1; D uncertain. V was pared by 5 bases and J by 9 bases, with 16 bases between. Germline CDR1 is LGHDT and CDR2 is YNNKEL (reference sequence). The CDR3 spans 13 residues. CDR3 in amino acids: CASSKSTTPQAFF. The DNA of the CDR3 is TGTGCCAGCAGCAAAAGCACCACCCCGCAAGCTTTCTTT.

The chain combines TRBV3-1 (or the pseudogene TRBV3-2) with TRBJ2-1, with D tentatively TRBD2 (6 bases). The CDR3 consists of 17 residues. The V gene lost 0 bases and the J gene lost 2 bases, with 14 bases spanning the gap. Germline lookup yields CDR1 LGHDT and CDR2 YNNKEL (reference sequence). The CDR3 protein is CASSQDVWRDAYNEQFF. CDR3 bases: TGTGCCAGCAGCCAAGATGTATGGCGGGATGCCTACAATGAGCAGTTCTTC.

The V and J genes are TRBV18 and TRBJ1-2; unclear D gene. This CDR3 is 14 amino acids long. Per the germline V gene, CDR1 is KGHSH and CDR2 is LQKENI. Trimming removed 3 bases from V and 4 bases from J, with 12 bases in between. CDR3 coding DNA: TGTGCCAGCTCACCGACCTTAGGGTCCTATGGCTACACCTTC. Translated, it gives CASSPTLGSYGYTF.

The chain employs TRBV18 and TRBJ1-1; D is ambiguous. This CDR3 comprises 13 residues. Germline V gene sequence: CDR1 KGHSH, CDR2 LQKENI. V lost 3 bases to trimming and J lost 0 bases, with 5 bases between them. The DNA for the CDR3 is TGTGCCAGCTCACCTAGTTTGAACACTGAAGCTTTCTTT. Amino acid sequence: CASSPSLNTEAFF.

The chain is built from TRBV9 and TRBJ2-3, with D hard to call. CDR1 SGDLS and CDR2 YYNGEE come from the germline V gene. The V end lost 0 bases, the J end lost 6 bases, and 11 bases lay between the germline ends. The CDR3 is 14 amino acids. The CDR3 DNA sequence: TGTGCCAGCAGCGTAGCTGACCTCCCCGATACGCAGTATTTT. Translated, it gives CASSVADLPDTQYF.

This clone was detected once. The CDR3 protein is CASSLQGLPKKTQYF. The CDR3 DNA follows: TGTGCCAGCAGCTTACAGGGACTCCCTAAAAAGACCCAGTACTTC. V is TRBV7-9 and J is TRBJ2-5, with D tentatively TRBD2 (6 bases). Germline values: CDR1 SEHNR, CDR2 FQNEAQ (reference sequence). The CDR3 runs to 15 residues. Trimming removed 2 bases from V and 6 bases from J, with 16 bases in between.